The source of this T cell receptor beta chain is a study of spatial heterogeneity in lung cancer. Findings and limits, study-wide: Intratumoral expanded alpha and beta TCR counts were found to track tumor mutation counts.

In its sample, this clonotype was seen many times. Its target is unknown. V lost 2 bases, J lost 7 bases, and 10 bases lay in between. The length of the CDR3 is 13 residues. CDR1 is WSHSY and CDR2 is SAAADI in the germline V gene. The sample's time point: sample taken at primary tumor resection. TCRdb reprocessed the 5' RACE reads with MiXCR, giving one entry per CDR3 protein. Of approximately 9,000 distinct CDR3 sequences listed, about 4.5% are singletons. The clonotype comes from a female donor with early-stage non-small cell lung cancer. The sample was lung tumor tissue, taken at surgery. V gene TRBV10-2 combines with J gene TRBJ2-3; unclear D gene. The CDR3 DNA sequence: TGCGCCAGCAGTGAGGCCACCCGGAATACGCAGTATTTT. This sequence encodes CASSEATRNTQYF.